The entry below gives a single T cell receptor beta chain sequence along with its context. What it binds is unknown. Clones were read by immunoSEQ multiplex PCR, and TCRdb kept only the in-frame ones, dropping some. The sample shows some 90,000 clones, about 80% of them seen only once. CDR3 length: 13 residues. The V and J ends lost 4 bases and 2 bases respectively, with 6 bases between them. Looked up from germline, CDR1 is SGHRS and CDR2 is YFSETQ. Stated time point: baseline, week 1 (first vaccination visit). This sample's treatment: pre-vaccination baseline after standard-of-care therapy. The donor cohort comprised cases of new WHO grade 3 or 4 IDH1-mutant, ATRX-lost astrocytoma. The data belong to a study of a mutant IDH1 vaccine in newly diagnosed glioma. As for the study in general: Among treated patients, around 62% were male and roughly 38% female, and mean age was approximately 40 years.

Whole-study findings and limits: Vaccination induced immune responses in about 93% of patients.

The chain couples TRBV5-1 to TRBJ2-2; perhaps TRBD2 as D (5 bases). The sample in question was PBMCs, obtained from a glioma patient treated with radiotherapy, temozolomide or both. The sequence derives from a man in his forties or fifties with glioma. Some clones in this sample may be carry-over from other donors' samples. The CDR3 DNA sequence: TGCGCCAGCAGCCGGGAAAACACCGGGGAGCTGTTTTTT. It codes for CASSRENTGELFF.